These 20 T cell receptor beta chains were all obtained from the same sample, sequenced in a study of cytomegalovirus exposure and HLA in healthy donors. This PCR relied on a set of 60 Vbeta primers and 13 Jbeta primers. The repertoire was sequenced with immunoSEQ multiplex PCR; TCRdb's copy has only in-frame clones and lacks some. The sample has 130,000 or so clones, 70% to 80% seen once. The sequencing input was PBMCs. The receptor set was obtained from a female donor in good health and CMV-seropositive.

This chain joins TRBV18 and TRBJ1-1; a possible D gene is TRBD1 (6 bases). Trimming took off 4 bases at V and 10 bases at J, with 13 bases between the two ends. The CDR3 runs 12 residues. Per germline, CDR1 KGHSH and CDR2 LQKENI. CDR3 coding DNA: TGTGCCAGCTCACTGCGACAGGTTGTAGCTTTCTTT. It codes for CASSLRQVVAFF.

The V and J genes are TRBV6-5 and TRBJ2-7; 8 bases align to TRBD1. The trim removed 0 bases at V and 5 bases at J, leaving 6 bases unmatched. Germline-derived CDR1 and CDR2 are MNHEY and SVGAGI. The CDR3 runs to 15 residues. CDR3 sequence: CASSYSWQGADEQYF. CDR3 in DNA: TGTGCCAGCAGTTACTCGTGGCAGGGGGCCGACGAGCAGTACTTC.

The rearrangement joins TRBV14 to TRBJ2-1; perhaps TRBD1 as D (5 bases). The germline V gene has CDR1 SGHDN and CDR2 FVKESK. The CDR3 is made up of 18 amino acids. The V end was cut by 1 base, the J end by 2 bases, with 18 bases between. This chain's CDR3 is CASSQGDWVRAPYNEQFF. In nucleotides, the CDR3 is TGTGCCAGCAGCCAAGGAGACTGGGTCAGGGCCCCCTACAATGAGCAGTTCTTC.

The table lists this clone with a count of one. The chain carries TRBV27 and TRBJ1-5; 7 bases line up with TRBD1. Trimming removed 4 bases from V and 3 bases from J; junction bases left unmatched: 3. This CDR3 is built from 14 residues. Germline V lookup: CDR1 MNHEY, CDR2 SMNVEV (reference sequence). The CDR3, as DNA: TGTGCCAGCAGTTATGGGACAGACAATCAGCCCCAGCATTTT. The encoded protein is CASSYGTDNQPQHF.

The J gene is TRBJ2-1, the V gene TRBV10-2; 11 nucleotides agree with TRBD2. Germline V CDR1 and CDR2: WSHSY, SAAADI. The CDR3 has 15 residues. Losses at the gene ends were 4 bases for V and 4 bases for J; bases not matched to a gene: 3. This CDR3 is CASSGLAGSYNEQFF. In DNA form, the CDR3 reads TGCGCCAGCAGTGGACTAGCGGGATCTTACAATGAGCAGTTCTTC.

The CDR3 region is CASLLEGLDTQYF. CDR3 nucleotide sequence: TGTGCCAGCCTACTAGAGGGTTTGGATACGCAGTATTTT. V is TRBV2 and J is TRBJ2-3; the D gene is possibly TRBD2 (5 bases). Trimming took off 8 bases at V and 6 bases at J, with 15 bases between the two ends. Germline V gene sequence: CDR1 SNHLY, CDR2 FYNNEI. CDR3 length equals 13 residues.

This chain links TRBV4-1 with TRBJ1-3; no reliable D call. The CDR3 sequence is 16 residues long. Germline CDR1 and CDR2: MGHRA and YSYEKL. Trimming took off 1 base at V and 0 bases at J, with 10 bases between the two ends. The CDR3 nucleotides are TGCGCCAGCAGCCAAGTTATGGGCCTCTCTGGAAACACCATATATTTT. This gives the protein CASSQVMGLSGNTIYF.

This clone was seen a few times. The V call is TRBV5-6, the J call TRBJ1-1; D call uncertain. The germline CDR1 and CDR2 sequences are SGHDT and YYEEEE. The CDR3 consists of 14 residues. The germline V and J ends were trimmed by 4 bases and 6 bases, with 16 bases remaining between them. DNA of the CDR3: TGTGCCAGCAGCGGACTCCCCCAGAGGGCTGAAGCTTTCTTT. This gives the protein CASSGLPQRAEAFF.

The chain carries TRBV30 and TRBJ2-7; TRBD1 aligns across 12 bases. The J segment lost 3 bases and the V segment lost 4 bases, leaving 10 bases of the junction unmatched. This CDR3 is built from 16 residues. Germline V gene data show CDR1 as GTSNPN and CDR2 as SVGIG (reference sequence). The CDR3 sequence: CAWNLPGQGAGYEQYF. CDR3 bases: TGTGCCTGGAATCTCCCGGGACAGGGGGCCGGCTACGAGCAGTACTTC.

The chain links TRBV4-1 to TRBJ2-1; D is perhaps TRBD1 (5 bases). V lost 4 bases and J lost 8, with 21 bases in between. This CDR3 has 16 amino acids. Germline CDR1 is MGHRA and CDR2 is YSYEKL. The CDR3 sequence is CASSPDPQGKFDEQFF. In DNA form, the CDR3 reads TGCGCCAGCAGCCCCGATCCGCAGGGAAAATTCGATGAGCAGTTCTTC.

The V gene is TRBV9, the J gene TRBJ2-3; TRBD1 matches at 9 bases. Germline V gives CDR1 SGDLS, CDR2 YYNGEE. The CDR3 is made up of 15 amino acids. The ends lost 3 bases at V and 4 bases at J; junction bases unmatched: 6. DNA for the CDR3: TGTGCCAGCAGCGCCGGGACAGGGCAGGCAGATACGCAGTATTTT. Translated: CASSAGTGQADTQYF.

This clone showed up just a few times. The V and J genes are TRBV20-1 and TRBJ1-4; D not certain. Germline V gives CDR1 DFQATT, CDR2 SNEGSKA (reference sequence). This CDR3 spans 11 amino acids. Written as DNA, the CDR3 is TGCGGTCTCGGGAAGGATGAAAAACTGTTTTTT. Its protein is CGLGKDEKLFF.

The V call is TRBV4-1, the J call TRBJ2-7, with a weak D call TRBD1 (5 bases). CDR1 MGHRA and CDR2 YSYEKL come from the germline V gene. This CDR3 is 16 amino acids long. The V end lost 1 base, the J end lost 2 bases, and 15 bases lay between the germline ends. Here the CDR3 DNA reads TGCGCCAGCAGCCAAGTACACAGACAGTTCGCCTACGAGCAGTACTTC. Its protein product is CASSQVHRQFAYEQYF.

J is TRBJ2-5 and V is TRBV29-1; 7 bases match TRBD1. CDR1 and CDR2 from the germline V gene are SQVTM and ANQGSEA. This CDR3 comprises 15 residues. After removal of 4 bases from V and 2 bases from J, the junction contained 10 bases not matched to a gene. The CDR3 spells CSVGPGQSSQETQYF. In DNA form, the CDR3 reads TGCAGCGTTGGCCCGGGACAGTCCTCGCAAGAGACCCAGTACTTC.

The chain combines TRBV25-1 with TRBJ2-1, with 7 nucleotides matching TRBD1. V shed 0 bases, J shed 9 bases, and the junction held 2 bases outside the gene matches. The length of the CDR3 is 13 residues. Germline lookup yields CDR1 MGHDK and CDR2 SYGVNS. CDR3: CASSEYRDSEQFF. The DNA of the CDR3 is TGTGCCAGCAGTGAATATCGGGACAGTGAGCAGTTCTTC.

There are a few counts of this clone. This chain connects TRBV9 to TRBJ2-1, with TRBD2 as a possible D gene (5 bases). The germline gives CDR1 SGDLS, CDR2 YYNGEE. Trimming stripped 0 bases from V and 5 bases from J, with 9 bases between. CDR3 length: 14 residues. This CDR3 is CASSVGLADNEQFF. The CDR3 DNA follows: TGTGCCAGCAGCGTAGGGCTAGCAGACAATGAGCAGTTCTTC.

This clone was picked up one time. The CDR3 DNA is TGTGCCACCAGCAGAGATCGGGGCTACGAGCAGTACTTC. Protein: CATSRDRGYEQYF. The chain couples TRBV15 to TRBJ2-7, with a weak D call TRBD2 (5 bases). Germline CDR1 reads LNHNV; CDR2 reads YYDKDF (reference sequence). Trimming took 0 bases from V and 3 from J, leaving 6 bases between them. The CDR3 runs 13 residues.

The genes are TRBV18 and TRBJ2-5; 9 bases line up with TRBD1. Germline CDR1 reads KGHSH; CDR2 reads LQKENI. The junction had 4 bases not matched to a gene; V was cut back by 4 bases and J by 1 base. CDR3 size: 15 residues. The CDR3: CASSRDRATQETQYF. Here the CDR3 DNA reads TGTGCCAGCTCACGGGACAGGGCAACCCAAGAGACCCAGTACTTC.

This clone was observed once. CDR3 coding DNA: TGTGCCAGCAGCTTAGGGTCCCACTACGAGCAGTACTTC. It encodes CASSLGSHYEQYF. This chain uses TRBV7-6 with TRBJ2-5, with D unclear. The last part of the DNA fits TRBJ2-7 better; the J call may be wrong. Germline CDR1 is SGHVS and CDR2 is FNYEAQ. The CDR3 length is 13 residues.

This clone was detected a few times. The rearrangement uses TRBV19 and TRBJ1-1; no clear D. The germline CDR1 and CDR2 sequences are LNHDA and SQIVND (reference sequence). CDR3 length: 14 amino acids. The V and J ends lost 3 bases and 0 bases respectively, with 8 bases between them. Written as DNA, the CDR3 is TGTGCCAGTAGTATTAGCGGAATGAACACTGAAGCTTTCTTT. Translation: CASSISGMNTEAFF.